These T cell receptor beta chains were read from a single sample in a study of T cells in Graves' hyperthyroidism and ophthalmopathy. TCRdb re-analysed the multiplex PCR reads in MiXCR, keeping a single row per CDR3 protein. Here the sample spans hundreds of thousands of distinct CDR3 sequences, roughly 40% being singletons. Sequenced sample: blood. All receptors come from a man between 18 and 29 years old with Graves' hyperthyroidism. The CDR3 runs from the conserved cysteine through the conserved F or W. Fields, in order: V gene, clone size, D gene, J gene, CDR3 DNA, CDR3 protein. The D gene is left open where the match is weak. Some rows have no size entry. The others give once, few or many, or a class for an expanded clone.

v_gene: TRBV9; abundance: few; d_gene: -; j_gene: TRBJ2-7; CDR3nt: TGTGCCAGCAGTTTAGGACATGTCGAGCAGTACTTC; CDR3aa: CASSLGHVEQYF
v_gene: TRBV9; abundance: few; d_gene: TRBD1; j_gene: TRBJ1-1; CDR3nt: TGTGCCAGCAGCGAAATACAGGGGATGAACACTGAAGCTTTCTTT; CDR3aa: CASSEIQGMNTEAFF
v_gene: TRBV20-1; abundance: -; d_gene: TRBD1; j_gene: TRBJ1-1; CDR3nt: TGCAGTGGCTCCGGGACAGGGAGGGGAATGAACACTGAAGCTTTCTTT; CDR3aa: CSGSGTGRGMNTEAFF
v_gene: TRBV29-1; abundance: -; d_gene: TRBD1; j_gene: TRBJ1-1; CDR3nt: TGCAGTGGGACAGAGAACACTGAAGCTTTCTTT; CDR3aa: CSGTENTEAFF
v_gene: TRBV2; abundance: -; d_gene: -; j_gene: TRBJ1-4; CDR3nt: TGTGCCAGCAGGCGACTAGCGGTGAAACTGTTTTTT; CDR3aa: CASRRLAVKLFF
v_gene: TRBV2; abundance: -; d_gene: -; j_gene: TRBJ2-2; CDR3nt: TGTGCCAGCCCACGGGGTGGGACCGGGGAGCTGTTTTTT; CDR3aa: CASPRGGTGELFF
v_gene: TRBV5-1; abundance: -; d_gene: -; j_gene: TRBJ2-6; CDR3nt: TGCGCCAGCAGCCGGGTTAGCGGAGGGCCTGGGGCCAACGTCCTGACTTTC; CDR3aa: CASSRVSGGPGANVLTF
v_gene: TRBV20-1; abundance: -; d_gene: TRBD1; j_gene: TRBJ2-7; CDR3nt: TGCAGTGCCCAAGGCCTCCTTACAGGGGACCACGAGCAGTACTTC; CDR3aa: CSAQGLLTGDHEQYF
v_gene: TRBV5-1; abundance: many; d_gene: TRBD1; j_gene: TRBJ1-2; CDR3nt: TGCGCCAGCAGCGGGACAGGGAGCGGCTACACCTTC; CDR3aa: CASSGTGSGYTF
v_gene: TRBV7-2; abundance: many; d_gene: -; j_gene: TRBJ2-7; CDR3nt: TGTGCCAGCAGCTATACTGGACGGCCGGAATACGAGCAGTACTTC; CDR3aa: CASSYTGRPEYEQYF
v_gene: TRBV30; abundance: -; d_gene: TRBD1; j_gene: TRBJ1-4; CDR3nt: TGTGCCTGGAGTTCATACAGGGGGAAGAATGAAAAACTGTTTTTT; CDR3aa: CAWSSYRGKNEKLFF
v_gene: TRBV9; abundance: -; d_gene: -; j_gene: TRBJ2-5; CDR3nt: TGTGCCAGCAGCTCTCGCAAGGGGGGCCAAGAGACCCAGTACTTC; CDR3aa: CASSSRKGGQETQYF
v_gene: TRBV9; abundance: many; d_gene: TRBD1; j_gene: TRBJ1-1; CDR3nt: TGTGCCAGCAGCGCCGGGACAGTGCTTCGTCCTGAAGCTTTCTTT; CDR3aa: CASSAGTVLRPEAFF
v_gene: TRBV7-9; abundance: -; d_gene: TRBD1; j_gene: TRBJ1-6; CDR3nt: TGTGCCAGCAGCTTATGGGGGGCAGGGGGCTTTGATTCATCCCTCCACTTT; CDR3aa: CASSLWGAGGFDSSLHF
v_gene: TRBV2; abundance: few; d_gene: TRBD1; j_gene: TRBJ1-3; CDR3nt: TGTGCCAGCAGTGAGGACAGGATCTCTGGAAACACCATATATTTT; CDR3aa: CASSEDRISGNTIYF
v_gene: TRBV7-2; abundance: -; d_gene: -; j_gene: TRBJ2-5; CDR3nt: TGTGCCAGCAGCTTAAAGCGGCCTACCCAAGAGACCCAGTACTTC; CDR3aa: CASSLKRPTQETQYF